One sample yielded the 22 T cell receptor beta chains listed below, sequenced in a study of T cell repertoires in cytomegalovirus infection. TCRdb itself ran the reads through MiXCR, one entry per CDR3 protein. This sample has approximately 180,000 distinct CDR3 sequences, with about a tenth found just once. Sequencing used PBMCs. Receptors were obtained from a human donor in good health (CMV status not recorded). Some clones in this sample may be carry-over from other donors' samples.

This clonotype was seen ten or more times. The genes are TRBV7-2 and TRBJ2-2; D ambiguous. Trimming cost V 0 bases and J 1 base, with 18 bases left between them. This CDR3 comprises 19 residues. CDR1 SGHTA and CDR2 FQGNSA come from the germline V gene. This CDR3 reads CASSLALASRKKNTGELFF. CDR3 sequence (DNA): TGTGCCAGCAGCTTAGCGCTGGCGTCACGCAAAAAGAACACCGGGGAGCTGTTTTTT.

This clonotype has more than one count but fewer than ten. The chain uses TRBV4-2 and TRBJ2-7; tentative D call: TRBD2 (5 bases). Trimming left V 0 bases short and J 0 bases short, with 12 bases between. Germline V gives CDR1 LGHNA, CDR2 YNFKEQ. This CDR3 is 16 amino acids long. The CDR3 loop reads CASSQESVGSSYEQYF. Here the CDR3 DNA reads TGTGCCAGCAGCCAAGAGTCTGTTGGGAGCTCCTACGAGCAGTACTTC.

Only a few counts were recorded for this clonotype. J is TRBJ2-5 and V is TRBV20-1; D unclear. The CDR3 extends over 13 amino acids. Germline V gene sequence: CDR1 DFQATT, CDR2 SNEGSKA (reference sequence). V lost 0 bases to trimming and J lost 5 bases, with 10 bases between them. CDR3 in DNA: TGCAGTGCTAGAGATCTCTCGGTGGAGACCCAGTACTTC. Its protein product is CSARDLSVETQYF.

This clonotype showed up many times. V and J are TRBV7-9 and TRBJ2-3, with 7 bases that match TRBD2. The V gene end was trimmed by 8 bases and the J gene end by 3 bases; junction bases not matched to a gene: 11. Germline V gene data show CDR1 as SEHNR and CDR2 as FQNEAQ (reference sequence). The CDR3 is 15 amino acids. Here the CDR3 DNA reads TGTGCCAGCGCCTATGCGGGGGAAGGGACAGATACGCAGTATTTT. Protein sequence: CASAYAGEGTDTQYF.

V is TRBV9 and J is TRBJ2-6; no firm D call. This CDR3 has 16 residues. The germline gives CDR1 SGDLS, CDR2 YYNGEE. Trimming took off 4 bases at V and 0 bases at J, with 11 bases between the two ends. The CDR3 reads CASSYRTGSGANVLTF. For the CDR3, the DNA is TGTGCCAGCAGCTACCGGACGGGCTCTGGGGCCAACGTCCTGACTTTC.

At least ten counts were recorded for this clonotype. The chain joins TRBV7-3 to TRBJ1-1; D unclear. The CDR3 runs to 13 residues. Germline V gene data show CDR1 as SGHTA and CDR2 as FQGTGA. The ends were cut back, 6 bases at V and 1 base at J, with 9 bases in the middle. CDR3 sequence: CASRLQTNTEAFF. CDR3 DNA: TGTGCCAGCAGATTACAGACGAACACTGAAGCTTTCTTT.

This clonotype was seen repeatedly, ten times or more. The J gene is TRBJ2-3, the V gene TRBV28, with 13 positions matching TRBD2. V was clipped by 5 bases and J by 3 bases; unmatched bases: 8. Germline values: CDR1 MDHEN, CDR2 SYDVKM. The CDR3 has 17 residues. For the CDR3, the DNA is TGTGCCAGCAGTCGTTTGGGACTAGCGGGAAATACAGATACGCAGTATTTT. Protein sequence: CASSRLGLAGNTDTQYF.

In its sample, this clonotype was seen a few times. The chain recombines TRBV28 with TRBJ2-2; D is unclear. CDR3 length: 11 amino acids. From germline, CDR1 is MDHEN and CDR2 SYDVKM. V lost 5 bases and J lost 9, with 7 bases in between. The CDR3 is CASSVTRELFF. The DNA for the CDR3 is TGTGCCAGCAGTGTAACCAGGGAGCTGTTTTTT.

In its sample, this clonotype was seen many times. For the CDR3, the DNA is TGTGCCAGCAGCTTAGCTCTAGCGGGAGATACGCAGTATTTT. Amino acids: CASSLALAGDTQYF. The chain recombines TRBV7-2 with TRBJ2-3; TRBD2 matches 8 bases. The CDR3 has 14 residues. The V gene's germline CDR1 is SGHTA and CDR2 FQGNSA. Trimming took 0 bases from V and 5 from J; bases not matched to a gene: 1.

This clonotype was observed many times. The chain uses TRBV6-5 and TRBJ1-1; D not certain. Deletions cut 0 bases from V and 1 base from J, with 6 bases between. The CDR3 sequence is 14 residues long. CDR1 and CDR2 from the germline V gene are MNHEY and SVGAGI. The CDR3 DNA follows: TGTGCCAGCAGTTACTCGAGTAGGAACACTGAAGCTTTCTTT. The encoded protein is CASSYSSRNTEAFF.

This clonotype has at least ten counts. The CDR3 here is CASSVGGRIRETQYF. The DNA for the CDR3 is TGTGCCAGCAGTGTAGGCGGGAGAATTCGAGAGACCCAGTACTTC. The genes are TRBV28 and TRBJ2-5; 7 nucleotides match TRBD2. The germline V gene encodes CDR1 MDHEN and CDR2 SYDVKM. There are 15 residues in the CDR3. Losses at the gene ends were 5 bases for V and 4 bases for J; bases not matched to a gene: 10.

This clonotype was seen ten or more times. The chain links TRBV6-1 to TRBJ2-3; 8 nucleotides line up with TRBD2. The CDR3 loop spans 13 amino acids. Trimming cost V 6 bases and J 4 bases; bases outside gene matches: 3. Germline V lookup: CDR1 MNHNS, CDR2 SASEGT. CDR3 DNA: TGTGCCAGCAGACGGACTAGCTCAGATACGCAGTATTTT. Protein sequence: CASRRTSSDTQYF.

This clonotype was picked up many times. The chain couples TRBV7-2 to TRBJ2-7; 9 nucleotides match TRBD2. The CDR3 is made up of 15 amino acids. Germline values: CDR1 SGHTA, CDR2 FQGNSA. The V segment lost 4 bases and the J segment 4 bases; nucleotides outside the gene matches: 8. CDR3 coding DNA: TGTGCCAGCAGCTCCCCTCCTAGCGGGGTATACGAGCAGTACTTC. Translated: CASSSPPSGVYEQYF.

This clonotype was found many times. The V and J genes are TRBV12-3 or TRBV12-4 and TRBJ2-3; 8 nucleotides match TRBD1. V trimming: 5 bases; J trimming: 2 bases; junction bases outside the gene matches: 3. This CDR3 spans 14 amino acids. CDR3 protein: CASSGQGTTDTQYF. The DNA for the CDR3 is TGTGCCAGCAGTGGACAGGGAACCACAGATACGCAGTATTTT.

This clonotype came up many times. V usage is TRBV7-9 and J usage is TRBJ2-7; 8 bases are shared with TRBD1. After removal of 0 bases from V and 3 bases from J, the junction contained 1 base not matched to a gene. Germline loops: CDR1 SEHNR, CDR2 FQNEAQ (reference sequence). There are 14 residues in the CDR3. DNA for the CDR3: TGTGCCAGCAGCTTAGCTGGACAGGGCTACGAGCAGTACTTC. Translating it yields CASSLAGQGYEQYF.

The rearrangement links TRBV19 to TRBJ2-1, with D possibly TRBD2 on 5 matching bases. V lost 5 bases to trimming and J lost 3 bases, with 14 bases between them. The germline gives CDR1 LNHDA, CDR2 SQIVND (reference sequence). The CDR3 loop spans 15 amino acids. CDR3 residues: CASSPRASYYNEQFF. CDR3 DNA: TGTGCCAGTAGTCCGCGGGCTAGCTACTACAATGAGCAGTTCTTC.

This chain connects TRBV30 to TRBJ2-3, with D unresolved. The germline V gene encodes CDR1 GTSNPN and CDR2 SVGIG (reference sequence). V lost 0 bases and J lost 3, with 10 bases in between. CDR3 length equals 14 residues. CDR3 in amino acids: CAWSVGVMTDTQYF. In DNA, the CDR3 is TGTGCCTGGAGTGTAGGCGTGATGACAGATACGCAGTATTTT.

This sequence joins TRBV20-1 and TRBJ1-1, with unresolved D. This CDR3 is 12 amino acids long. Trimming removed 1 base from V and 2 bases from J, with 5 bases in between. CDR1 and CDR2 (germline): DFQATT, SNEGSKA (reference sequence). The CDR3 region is CSARVVNTEAFF. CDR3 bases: TGCAGTGCTAGAGTGGTTAACACTGAAGCTTTCTTT.

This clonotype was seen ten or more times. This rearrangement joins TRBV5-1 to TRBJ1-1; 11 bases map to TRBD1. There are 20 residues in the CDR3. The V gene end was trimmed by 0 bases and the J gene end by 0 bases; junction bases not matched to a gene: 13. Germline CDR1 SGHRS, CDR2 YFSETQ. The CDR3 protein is CASSLGPRTGGLRLNTEAFF. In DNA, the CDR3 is TGCGCCAGCAGCTTGGGTCCCAGGACAGGGGGCCTCCGATTGAACACTGAAGCTTTCTTT.

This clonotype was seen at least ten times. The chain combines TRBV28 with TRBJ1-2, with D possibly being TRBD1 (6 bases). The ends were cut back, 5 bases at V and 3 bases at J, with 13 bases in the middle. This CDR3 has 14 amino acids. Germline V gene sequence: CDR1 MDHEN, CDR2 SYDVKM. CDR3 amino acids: CASSPVRTDYGYTF. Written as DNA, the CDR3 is TGTGCCAGCAGTCCTGTCCGGACAGACTATGGCTACACCTTC.

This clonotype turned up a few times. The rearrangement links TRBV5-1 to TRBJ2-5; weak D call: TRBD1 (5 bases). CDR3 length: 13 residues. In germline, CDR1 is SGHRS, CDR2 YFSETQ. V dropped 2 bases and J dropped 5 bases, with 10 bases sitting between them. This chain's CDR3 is CASSFQGTETQYF. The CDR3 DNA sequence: TGCGCCAGCAGCTTCCAGGGTACCGAGACCCAGTACTTC. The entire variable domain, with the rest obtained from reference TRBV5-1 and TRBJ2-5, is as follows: KAGVTQTPRYLIKTRGQQVTLSCSPISGHRSVSWYQQTPGQGLQFLFEYFSETQRNKGNFPGRFSGRQFSNSRSEMNVSTLELGDSALYLCASSFQGTETQYFGPGTRLLVL.

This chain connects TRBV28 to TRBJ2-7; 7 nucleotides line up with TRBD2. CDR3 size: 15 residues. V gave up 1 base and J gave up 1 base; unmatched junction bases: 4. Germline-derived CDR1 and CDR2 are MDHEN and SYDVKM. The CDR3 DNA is TGTGCCAGCAGTTTATACGGGACTATATCCTACGAGCAGTACTTC. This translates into CASSLYGTISYEQYF.